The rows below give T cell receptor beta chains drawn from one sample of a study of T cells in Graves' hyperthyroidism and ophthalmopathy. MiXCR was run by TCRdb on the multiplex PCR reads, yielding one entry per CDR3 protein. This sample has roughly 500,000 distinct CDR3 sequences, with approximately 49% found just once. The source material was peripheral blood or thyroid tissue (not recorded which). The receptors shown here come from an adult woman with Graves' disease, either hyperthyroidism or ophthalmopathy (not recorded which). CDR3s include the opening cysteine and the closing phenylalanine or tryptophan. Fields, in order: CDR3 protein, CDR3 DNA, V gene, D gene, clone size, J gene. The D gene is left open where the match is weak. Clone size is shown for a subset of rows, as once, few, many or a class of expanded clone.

CASSLGQGRKAFF,TGTGCCAGCAGCCTGGGACAGGGCCGGAAAGCTTTCTTT,TRBV7-9,TRBD1,NA,TRBJ1-1
CASSQEGLLRSGNTIYF,TGTGCCAGCAGCCAAGAGGGGCTCTTACGATCTGGAAACACCATATATTTT,TRBV3-1,NA,NA,TRBJ1-3
CASSPGRHYGYTF,TGTGCCAGCAGCCCGGGACGGCACTATGGCTACACCTTC,TRBV6-2/TRBV6-3,NA,many,TRBJ1-2
CSLIGGSSTEEQYF,TGCAGCTTGATTGGGGGATCCTCTACTGAAGAGCAGTACTTC,TRBV29-1,NA,few,TRBJ2-7
CSARDVQRDHNEQFF,TGCAGTGCTAGAGATGTCCAGCGGGACCACAATGAGCAGTTCTTC,TRBV29-1,TRBD2,NA,TRBJ2-1
CATSDASGGAFHNEQFF,TGTGCCACCAGTGATGCTAGCGGGGGTGCGTTTCACAATGAGCAGTTCTTC,TRBV24-1,TRBD2,NA,TRBJ2-1
CASSLEGSVGQPQHF,TGTGCCAGCAGCTTGGAGGGGAGCGTGGGGCAGCCCCAGCATTTT,TRBV7-2,NA,many,TRBJ1-5
CASSLGAGGLNANTEAFF,TGTGCCAGCAGCTTAGGGGCAGGGGGACTTAATGCAAACACTGAAGCTTTCTTT,TRBV7-9,TRBD1,NA,TRBJ1-1
CASSLTGGVGGGELFF,TGTGCTAGCAGCTTAACGGGGGGAGTAGGCGGCGGGGAGCTGTTTTTT,TRBV7-7,TRBD2,many,TRBJ2-2
CASSLYREDGTQYF,TGTGCCAGCAGTTTGTACCGAGAGGATGGGACCCAGTACTTC,TRBV10-3,NA,NA,TRBJ2-5
CSVAFGTPGTEAF,NA,TRBV29-1,NA,NA,TRBJ2-6
CASRSGAPWGQETQYF,TGTGCCAGCAGGAGTGGGGCGCCCTGGGGACAAGAGACCCAGTACTTC,TRBV5-6,NA,NA,TRBJ2-5
CASSQTGVETQYF,TGTGCCAGCAGCCAAACAGGGGTGGAGACCCAGTACTTC,TRBV7-2,TRBD1,few,TRBJ2-5
CASSRQLNSPLHF,TGTGCCAGCAGCAGGCAGCTTAATTCACCCCTCCACTTT,TRBV9,NA,NA,TRBJ1-6
CASSLLPNEKLFF,TGTGCCAGCAGTTTACTTCCTAATGAAAAACTGTTTTTT,TRBV28,NA,many,TRBJ1-4
CSVPDRDEQYF,TGCAGCGTTCCGGACAGGGACGAGCAGTACTTC,TRBV29-1,TRBD1,NA,TRBJ2-7
CASSGAVNISGANVLTF,TGTGCCAGCAGCGGCGCGGTTAACATCTCTGGGGCCAACGTCCTGACTTTC,TRBV9,NA,once,TRBJ2-6
CAISLAESQETQYF,TGTGCCATCAGCCTAGCGGAGTCCCAAGAGACCCAGTACTTC,TRBV10-3,TRBD2,NA,TRBJ2-5
CAWSGDSYYGYTF,TGTGCCTGGAGTGGGGACAGTTACTATGGCTACACCTTC,TRBV30,TRBD1,many,TRBJ1-2
CASSQATSGLRQETQYF,TGTGCCAGCAGCCAGGCTACTAGCGGGCTACGCCAAGAGACCCAGTACTTC,TRBV3-1,TRBD2,many,TRBJ2-5
CASAKDFNYGYTF,TGTGCCAGCGCGAAGGACTTTAACTATGGCTACACCTTC,TRBV5-6,NA,many,TRBJ1-2
CASSPGQGTNTEAFF,TGTGCCAGCAGCCCCGGACAGGGGACGAACACTGAAGCTTTCTTT,TRBV6-4,TRBD1,NA,TRBJ1-1
CASSLAGIDQPQYF,TGCGCCAGCAGCTTGGCAGGGATCGATCAGCCCCAGTACTTC,TRBV5-1,NA,once,TRBJ2-5
CASMLDRVDSPLHF,TGCGCCAGCATGCTGGACAGGGTTGATTCACCCCTCCACTTT,TRBV10-2,TRBD1,NA,TRBJ1-6
CASSLVGRALGELFF,TGTGCCAGCAGCTTAGTTGGGAGGGCCCTCGGGGAGCTGTTTTTT,TRBV7-9,TRBD2,NA,TRBJ2-2
CASSQNANYGYTF,TGTGCCAGCAGTCAAAACGCTAACTATGGCTACACCTTC,TRBV12-3/TRBV12-4,NA,NA,TRBJ1-2
CAISLDRGSEQYF,TGTGCCATCTCCCTGGACAGGGGTTCCGAGCAGTACTTC,TRBV10-3,TRBD1,many,TRBJ2-7
CASSTPGDSNQPQHF,TGTGCCAGCAGCACACCGGGGGATAGCAATCAGCCCCAGCATTTT,TRBV7-8,NA,NA,TRBJ1-5
CASSYRVGTGQPQHF,TGTGCCAGCAGCTATCGTGTCGGCACAGGGCAGCCCCAGCATTTT,TRBV5-6,NA,NA,TRBJ1-5
CASSTGSSGNTIYF,TGTGCCAGTAGCACCGGGAGCTCTGGAAACACCATATATTTT,TRBV19,NA,NA,TRBJ1-3
CASVPKHGQGETQYF,TGTGCCAGCGTCCCCAAACACGGACAGGGAGAGACCCAGTACTTC,TRBV7-9,TRBD1,NA,TRBJ2-5
CASARSRNTEAFF,TGTGCCAGCGCCCGTTCCCGAAACACTGAAGCTTTCTTT,TRBV19,NA,many,TRBJ1-1
CSARIRGGETQYF,TGCAGTGCTAGGATCCGGGGGGGCGAGACCCAGTACTTC,TRBV20-1,TRBD2,NA,TRBJ2-5
CASRARTSGEQYF,TGTGCCAGCAGGGCCCGGACTAGCGGGGAGCAGTACTTC,TRBV7-2,TRBD2,many,TRBJ2-7
CATSDRGGDYGYTF,TGTGCCACCAGTGACCGAGGGGGGGACTATGGCTACACCTTC,TRBV24-1,NA,few,TRBJ1-2
CASSFGQGAAGELFF,TGCGCCAGCAGCTTCGGACAGGGGGCCGCCGGGGAGCTGTTTTTT,TRBV5-1,TRBD1,NA,TRBJ2-2
CSARPTGNTGELFF,TGCAGTGCTAGACCTACAGGGAACACCGGGGAGCTGTTTTTT,TRBV20-1,NA,NA,TRBJ2-2
CASRRTVYTGELFF,TGTGCCAGCAGACGGACAGTTTACACCGGGGAGCTGTTTTTT,TRBV6-1,NA,NA,TRBJ2-2
CASSHRIHEQYF,TGTGCCAGCAGCCACCGTATCCACGAGCAGTACTTC,TRBV7-9,NA,NA,TRBJ2-7
CASSQDMNLYGYTF,TGTGCCAGCAGCCAAGATATGAATCTCTATGGCTACACCTTC,TRBV14,NA,once,TRBJ1-2
CSVRTGSGANVLTF,TGCAGCGTCCGGACAGGGTCCGGGGCCAACGTCCTGACTTTC,TRBV29-1,TRBD1,many,TRBJ2-6
CSVGQGRAEAFF,TGCAGCGTTGGACAGGGGAGGGCTGAAGCTTTCTTT,TRBV29-1,TRBD1,NA,TRBJ1-1
CASREQGATTNEKLFF,TGTGCCAGTAGGGAACAGGGGGCGACAACTAATGAAAAACTGTTTTTT,TRBV19,TRBD1,many,TRBJ1-4
CASSLRAAWGQETQYF,TGTGCCAGCAGTTTAAGGGCAGCCTGGGGCCAAGAGACCCAGTACTTC,TRBV12-3/TRBV12-4,NA,many,TRBJ2-5
CASSGGTAGYYEQYF,TGTGCCAGCAGTGGCGGGACAGCCGGCTACTACGAGCAGTACTTC,TRBV2,NA,many,TRBJ2-7